A single sample is the source of the 10 T cell receptor beta chains below, sequenced in a study of cytomegalovirus exposure and HLA in healthy donors. The PCR made use of 60 Vbeta and 13 Jbeta primers. Clones were sequenced by immunoSEQ multiplex PCR, and TCRdb holds only the in-frame ones, with some missing. The data contain approximately 99,000 clones, roughly four fifths of them singletons. The sample comprised PBMCs. The receptors shown here come from a man in his forties in good health and CMV-seropositive.

The chain recombines TRBV9 with TRBJ1-2, with D perhaps matching TRBD1 (6 bases). Deletions cut 4 bases from V and 7 bases from J, with 20 bases between. The CDR3 spans 15 residues. Germline CDR1 reads SGDLS; CDR2 reads YYNGEE. The CDR3 DNA is TGTGCCAGCAGCATCGGACAGCCCCAAGGCACTGGCTACACCTTC. It translates to CASSIGQPQGTGYTF.

The rearrangement joins TRBV6-5 to TRBJ2-5; 10 bases are a match to TRBD2. Germline CDR1 MNHEY, CDR2 SVGAGI. V shed 0 bases, J shed 4 bases, and the junction held 2 bases outside the gene matches. CDR3 size: 15 residues. DNA of the CDR3: TGTGCCAGCAGTTACTCTGCTAGCGGGGGAGAGACCCAGTACTTC. This translates into CASSYSASGGETQYF.

The V gene is TRBV18, the J gene TRBJ2-1; D is possibly TRBD1 (5 bases). V shed 5 bases and J shed 1 base, with 18 bases lying between them. Germline CDR1 reads KGHSH; CDR2 reads LQKENI. CDR3 size: 17 residues. CDR3 residues: CASSTNRILKSYNEQFF. The CDR3 DNA follows: TGTGCCAGCTCAACGAACAGGATTCTAAAATCCTACAATGAGCAGTTCTTC.

The rearrangement uses TRBV7-9 and TRBJ1-1, with D possibly TRBD1 on 5 matching bases. V lost 7 bases and J lost 1, with 13 bases in between. Germline V gene data show CDR1 as SEHNR and CDR2 as FQNEAQ (reference sequence). This CDR3 comprises 14 residues. CDR3 in DNA: TGTGCCAGCATGACCGGGGGGGGGAACACTGAAGCTTTCTTT. It codes for CASMTGGGNTEAFF.

The chain couples TRBV7-8 to TRBJ2-6; no firm D call. Germline V CDR1 and CDR2: SGHVS, FQNEAQ. The V end was cut by 7 bases, the J end by 6 bases, with 7 bases between. The CDR3 extends over 12 amino acids. CDR3 DNA: TGTGCCAGCACCCCCCTGGCCAACGTCCTGACTTTC. Translation: CASTPLANVLTF.

As concerns this clone: Mismatch with germline at one junction end may stem from a read error. The rearrangement links TRBV7-9 to TRBJ2-2; TRBD2 agrees at 12 bases. Germline CDR1 is SEHNR and CDR2 is FQNEAQ (reference sequence). This CDR3 contains 16 residues. DNA of the CDR3: TGTTCCAGCAGCTCTGGACTAGCGGGATACACCGGGGAGCTGTTTTTT. This translates into CSSSSGLAGYTGELFF.

J is TRBJ2-7 and V is TRBV6-1, with D maybe TRBD2 (6 bases). This CDR3 comprises 12 residues. Germline loops: CDR1 MNHNS, CDR2 SASEGT. Trimming left V 8 bases short and J 2 bases short, with 10 bases between. Written as DNA, the CDR3 is TGTGCCAGCTGGGCGGGACCCTACGAGCAGTACTTC. Amino acid sequence: CASWAGPYEQYF.

The chain is built from TRBV21-1 and TRBJ2-4; TRBD1, the table's D call, was not compared with the DNA. TRBV21-1 is termed a pseudogene. The CDR3 runs to 18 residues. CDR3 bases: TGTGCCAGCAGCAAAGCGCTTGGTAGGGGCCTAGCCAAAAACATTCAGTACTTC. Translating gives CASSKALGRGLAKNIQYF.

The chain links TRBV10-3 to TRBJ2-1; 12 bases are shared with TRBD2. The CDR3 spans 15 residues. Germline V gene sequence: CDR1 ENHRY, CDR2 SYGVKD. V was pared by 10 bases and J by 1 base, with 5 bases of the junction left unmatched. CDR3 sequence reads: CATVTSGGSYNEQFF. For the CDR3, the DNA is TGTGCCACCGTGACTAGCGGGGGTTCCTACAATGAGCAGTTCTTC.

The V call is TRBV5-4, the J call TRBJ2-7, with a tentative D call TRBD2 (6 bases). Germline V gene sequence: CDR1 SGHNT, CDR2 YYREEE (reference sequence). CDR3 length equals 14 residues. The ends were cut back, 4 bases at V and 3 bases at J, with 14 bases in the middle. CDR3 protein: CASSRGGNDYEQYF. In nucleotides, the CDR3 is TGTGCCAGCAGCAGGGGCGGGAACGACTACGAGCAGTACTTC.